This T cell receptor (beta chain) was observed in a study of T cell responses to AZD1222 COVID-19 vaccine. Study-wide results and caveats: Spike regions recognized by vaccine-associated CD4 TCRs spanned the protein, led by 160-218 and 743-854. Sampling that yielded the repertoires occurred only after the peak T cell response. Only a handful of AZD1222 recipients tested seropositive at baseline.

Trimming cost V 0 bases and J 0 bases, with 2 bases left between them. The CDR3 loop spans 13 amino acids. Looked up from germline, CDR1 is SEHNR and CDR2 is FQNEAQ (reference sequence). Assay used: immunoSEQ multiplex PCR; TCRdb lists only in-frame clones, some missing. The profile covers under 150,000 clones, with around 91% appearing a single time and 9% to 9.5% taken by the ten largest. As regards this clone: The antigen is unknown. This sample includes further DNA sequences coding for the same CDR3.

Sequenced here: peripheral blood, sampled 28 days after the second AZD1222 dose. The V and J genes are TRBV7-9 and TRBJ1-1; D gene uncertain. The receptor was isolated from an adult who received the AZD1222 COVID-19 vaccine. CDR3 amino acids: CASSLAMNTEAFF. The CDR3 bases are TGTGCCAGCAGCTTAGCCATGAACACTGAAGCTTTCTTT. Supplemented by reference TRBV7-9 and TRBJ1-1, the full variable domain reads DTGVSQNPRHKITKRGQNVTFRCDPISEHNRLYWYRQTLGQGPEFLTYFQNEAQLEKSRLLSDRFSAERPKGSFSTLEIQRTEQGDSAMYLCASSLAMNTEAFFGQGTRLTVV.